The present T cell receptor (beta chain) was sequenced within a study of T cells after yellow fever vaccination. TCRdb recomputed calls from the 5' RACE reads with MiXCR, one row per CDR3 protein. Of about 320,000 distinct CDR3 sequences detected, about 10% appear once; the ten largest clones hold 3% to 4%. In the case of this clonotype: Antigen unknown.

Findings and caveats of the study: Reappearance after the booster was seen for most primary-vaccination clones, at 95% to 96% CD4 and 75% to 90% CD8.

The CDR3 has 13 amino acids. Germline lookup yields CDR1 DFQATT and CDR2 SNEGSKA (reference sequence). The V and J ends lost 1 base and 7 bases, in that order; junction bases with no gene match: 6. This TCR was recovered from a young man who received the YFV17D yellow fever vaccine. The sequencing used CD4+ T cells sorted from PBMCs, collected 45 days after the yellow fever booster vaccination. The genes are TRBV20-1 and TRBJ2-7, with 8 bases that match TRBD1. CDR3 sequence (DNA): TGCAGTGCTAGAGGGACAGGGCCTGGGGAGCAGTACTTC. Protein sequence: CSARGTGPGEQYF.